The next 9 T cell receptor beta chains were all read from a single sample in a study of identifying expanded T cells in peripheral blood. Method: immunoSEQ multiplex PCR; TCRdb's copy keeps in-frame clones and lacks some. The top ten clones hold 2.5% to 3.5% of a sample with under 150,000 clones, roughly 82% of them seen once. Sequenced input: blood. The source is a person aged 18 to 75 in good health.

CDR3 coding DNA: TGTGCCAGCAGTTACTCTTCCCAGGGACAATATGGCTACACCTTC. This encodes CASSYSSQGQYGYTF. V usage is TRBV6-5 and J usage is TRBJ1-2, with a possible D match to TRBD1 (6 bases). The V gene's germline CDR1 is MNHEY and CDR2 SVGAGI. The V gene lost 0 bases and the J gene lost 5 bases, with 13 bases spanning the gap. This CDR3 is 15 amino acids long.

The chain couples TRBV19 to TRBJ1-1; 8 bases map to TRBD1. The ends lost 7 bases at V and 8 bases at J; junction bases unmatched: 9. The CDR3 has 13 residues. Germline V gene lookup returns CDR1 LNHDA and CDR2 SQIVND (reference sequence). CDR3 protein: CASTARTGLEAFF. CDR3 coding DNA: TGTGCCAGTACCGCCCGGACAGGGTTAGAAGCTTTCTTT.

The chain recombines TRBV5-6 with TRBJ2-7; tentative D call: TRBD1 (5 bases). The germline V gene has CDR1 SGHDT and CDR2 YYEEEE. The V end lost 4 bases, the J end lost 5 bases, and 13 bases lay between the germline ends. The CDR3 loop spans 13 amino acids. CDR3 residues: CASSPPWGDEQYF. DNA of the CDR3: TGTGCCAGCAGCCCACCTTGGGGCGACGAGCAGTACTTC.

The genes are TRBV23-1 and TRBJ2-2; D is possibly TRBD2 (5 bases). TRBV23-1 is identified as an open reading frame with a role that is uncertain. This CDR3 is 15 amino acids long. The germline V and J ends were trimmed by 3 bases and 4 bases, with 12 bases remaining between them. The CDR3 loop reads CASSHPGRGTGELFF. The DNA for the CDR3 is TGCGCCAGCAGTCATCCCGGCCGGGGCACCGGGGAGCTGTTTTTT.

The CDR3 loop is CASSPQPVGGTDTQYF. CDR3 DNA sequence: TGCGCCAGCAGCCCACAACCAGTTGGGGGCACAGATACGCAGTATTTT. This sequence joins TRBV4-1 and TRBJ2-3, with unresolved D. CDR1 and CDR2 from the germline V gene are MGHRA and YSYEKL. There are 16 residues in the CDR3. Trimming cost V 4 bases and J 1 base, with 15 bases left between them.

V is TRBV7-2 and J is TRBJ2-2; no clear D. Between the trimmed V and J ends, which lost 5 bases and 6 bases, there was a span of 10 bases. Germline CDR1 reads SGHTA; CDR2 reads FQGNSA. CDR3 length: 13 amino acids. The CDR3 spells CASSVYMAGELFF. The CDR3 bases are TGTGCCAGCAGCGTTTACATGGCCGGGGAGCTGTTTTTT.

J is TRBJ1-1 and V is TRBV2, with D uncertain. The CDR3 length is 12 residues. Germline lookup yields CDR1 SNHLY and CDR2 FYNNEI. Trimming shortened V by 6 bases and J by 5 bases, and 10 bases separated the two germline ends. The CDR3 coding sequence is TGTGCCAGCAGCACCGGGAGAACTGAAGCTTTCTTT. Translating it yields CASSTGRTEAFF.

CDR3 nucleotides: TGTGCCAGCAGTTCTAGCGGGGGAAGCTCCTACGAGCAGTACTTC. Its translation is CASSSSGGSSYEQYF. The V call is TRBV27, the J call TRBJ2-7; 10 bases match TRBD2. Germline CDR1 MNHEY, CDR2 SMNVEV (reference sequence). J was trimmed by 0 bases and V by 4 bases; bases with no gene match: 3. This CDR3 has 15 residues.

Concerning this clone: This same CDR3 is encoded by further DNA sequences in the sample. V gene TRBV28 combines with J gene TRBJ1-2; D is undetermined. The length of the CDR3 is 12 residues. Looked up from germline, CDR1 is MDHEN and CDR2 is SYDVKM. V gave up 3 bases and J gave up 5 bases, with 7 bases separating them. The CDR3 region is CASSFSGYGYTF. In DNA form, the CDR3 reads TGTGCCAGCAGTTTCTCGGGGTATGGCTACACCTTC.